The 31 T cell receptor beta chains below all came from one sample that was sequenced in a study of T-cell reconstitution after alpha-beta-depleted transplantation in children. As it was prepared, the TCRbeta library received unique molecular identifiers. TCRdb processed the PCR reads anew with MiXCR; each CDR3 protein has one entry. The sample has 800,000 to 1,000,000 distinct CDR3 sequences, less than 30% seen once; the top ten hold approximately 30%. Here the sequenced sample was PBMCs, mostly from graft donor cells, taken 360 days after TCRalphabeta/CD19-depleted stem cell transplant. These receptors originate from a boy under two years old who had a stem cell transplant for SCID, so the T cells may come from the graft donor.

V and J are TRBV10-3 and TRBJ2-2, with 7 bases matching TRBD1. J gave up 1 base and V 3 bases, and 5 bases lay outside the gene matches. The CDR3 sequence is 16 residues long. Germline V gene data show CDR1 as ENHRY and CDR2 as SYGVKD. The CDR3 is CAISDRGQMNTGELFF. Written as DNA, the CDR3 is TGTGCCATCAGTGATCGGGGACAGATGAACACCGGGGAGCTGTTTTTT.

This clonotype was counted between two and nine times. The chain is built from TRBV6-5 and TRBJ2-7; TRBD1 is a possible D gene (7 bases). CDR1 and CDR2 from the germline V gene are MNHEY and SVGAGI. The CDR3 length is 14 residues. Trimming shortened V by 1 base and J by 5 bases, and 12 bases separated the two germline ends. The CDR3 sequence is CASSYLAGGHEQYF. The CDR3 DNA follows: TGTGCCAGCAGTTACTTGGCAGGGGGGCACGAGCAGTACTTC.

Many counts were recorded for this clonotype. This rearrangement joins TRBV10-3 to TRBJ2-7; maybe TRBD1 (6 bases). Germline V CDR1 and CDR2: ENHRY, SYGVKD. V was cut by 10 bases and J by 0 bases, with 16 bases left in between. This CDR3 is 14 amino acids long. CDR3 nucleotides: TGTGCCACCGTACAGGGCCCGGGCTCCTACGAGCAGTACTTC. Its protein is CATVQGPGSYEQYF.

This clonotype has only a few counts. The chain is built from TRBV27 and TRBJ2-5, with 7 nucleotides matching TRBD1. Germline V gene lookup returns CDR1 MNHEY and CDR2 SMNVEV (reference sequence). This CDR3 comprises 14 residues. With V trimmed by 5 bases and J by 4 bases, 7 bases remained unmatched. This CDR3 reads CASSPYRQGETQYF. The CDR3 nucleotides read TGTGCCAGCAGTCCATACCGACAGGGAGAGACCCAGTACTTC.

The chain combines TRBV20-1 with TRBJ2-5, with D uncertain. The CDR3 covers 11 residues. Trimming removed 6 bases from V and 5 bases from J, with 10 bases in between. Germline values: CDR1 DFQATT, CDR2 SNEGSKA (reference sequence). In DNA form, the CDR3 reads TGCAGTGCACTCTCGCAGGAGACCCAGTACTTC. Translated: CSALSQETQYF.

This clonotype was observed a handful of times. This chain connects TRBV28 to TRBJ2-7; D remains unclear. The CDR3 loop spans 13 amino acids. The V gene lost 6 bases and the J gene lost 5 bases, with 14 bases spanning the gap. Germline CDR1 reads MDHEN; CDR2 reads SYDVKM. The chain's CDR3 is CASSRPVQDEQYF. CDR3 nucleotides: TGTGCCAGCAGCCGACCTGTTCAGGACGAGCAGTACTTC.

This clonotype was seen only a few times. The J gene is TRBJ1-1, the V gene TRBV4-3; D gene unclear. This CDR3 is 14 amino acids long. Trimming pared 4 bases from V and 1 base from J, leaving 10 bases between. Germline values: CDR1 LGHNA, CDR2 YSLEER. The CDR3 nucleotides are TGCGCCAGCAGCCGTAACCAGAGGAACACTGAAGCTTTCTTT. Encoded protein: CASSRNQRNTEAFF.

The V gene is TRBV4-2, the J gene TRBJ1-1; D not certain. Germline V gene lookup returns CDR1 LGHNA and CDR2 YNFKEQ. The CDR3 totals 14 residues. Between the trimmed V and J ends, which lost 0 bases and 0 bases, there was a span of 5 bases. The CDR3 nucleotides are TGTGCCAGCAGCCAAGATGCGGTGAACACTGAAGCTTTCTTT. Amino acids: CASSQDAVNTEAFF.

The chain has TRBV18 and TRBJ2-2; perhaps D is TRBD1 or TRBD2 (5 bases each). The V gene's germline CDR1 is KGHSH and CDR2 LQKENI. The V gene lost 3 bases and the J gene lost 6 bases, with 8 bases spanning the gap. This CDR3 has 13 residues. The CDR3 nucleotides read TGTGCCAGCTCACCCTGGGACGCCGGGGAGCTGTTTTTT. Protein product: CASSPWDAGELFF.

Ten or more counts support this clonotype. The rearrangement joins TRBV9 to TRBJ2-2, with 7 nucleotides matching TRBD1. V shed 3 bases, J shed 7 bases, and the junction held 12 bases outside the gene matches. In germline, CDR1 is SGDLS, CDR2 YYNGEE. This CDR3 is 16 amino acids long. CDR3: CASSASDREGGGELFF. The CDR3 DNA is TGTGCCAGCAGCGCCTCCGACAGGGAAGGGGGCGGGGAGCTGTTTTTT.

This chain uses TRBV20-1 with TRBJ2-7; no clear D gene. The germline V and J ends were trimmed by 5 bases and 4 bases, with 18 bases remaining between them. Germline CDR1 reads DFQATT; CDR2 reads SNEGSKA (reference sequence). The CDR3 sequence is 14 residues long. The chain's CDR3 is CSAPIPQDGYEQYF. CDR3 DNA sequence: TGCAGTGCTCCGATTCCCCAGGACGGGTACGAGCAGTACTTC.

This chain uses TRBV7-3 with TRBJ2-1; D may be TRBD1 or TRBD2 (5 bases each). Germline loops: CDR1 SGHTA, CDR2 FQGTGA. This CDR3 is built from 18 residues. The V end lost 2 bases, the J end lost 0 bases, and 17 bases lay between the germline ends. For the CDR3, the DNA is TGTGCCAGCAGCTTATTTGGGGGACCCGGGACCTCCTACAATGAGCAGTTCTTC. Protein sequence: CASSLFGGPGTSYNEQFF. The whole variable domain, remainder taken from reference TRBV7-3 and TRBJ2-1, is GAGVSQTPSNKVTEKGKYVELRCDPISGHTALYWYRQSLGQGPEFLIYFQGTGAADDSGLPNDRFFAVRPEGSVSTLKIQRTERGDSAVYLCASSLFGGPGTSYNEQFFGPGTRLTVL.

The rearrangement uses TRBV7-2 and TRBJ2-1, with D uncertain. The V end lost 5 bases, the J end lost 1 base, and 6 bases lay between the germline ends. The length of the CDR3 is 13 residues. Per the germline V gene, CDR1 is SGHTA and CDR2 is FQGNSA. The CDR3 DNA sequence: TGTGCCAGCAGCACCCCATCCTACAATGAGCAGTTCTTC. This sequence encodes CASSTPSYNEQFF.

This clonotype was picked up a small number of times. The chain links TRBV7-9 to TRBJ2-3; D may be TRBD2 (5 bases). CDR1 is SEHNR and CDR2 is FQNEAQ in the germline V gene (reference sequence). The CDR3 is 15 amino acids. Deletions cut 1 base from V and 1 base from J, with 9 bases between. CDR3 protein: CASSLGSEGTDTQYF. The DNA for the CDR3 is TGTGCCAGCAGCTTAGGTAGCGAGGGCACAGATACGCAGTATTTT. Filled out from reference TRBV7-9 and TRBJ2-3, the complete variable domain reads DTGVSQNPRHKITKRGQNVTFRCDPISEHNRLYWYRQTLGQGPEFLTYFQNEAQLEKSRLLSDRFSAERPKGSFSTLEIQRTEQGDSAMYLCASSLGSEGTDTQYFGPGTRLTVL.

This clonotype occurred a few times. CDR3 amino acids: CASSEIALVYEQYF. CDR3 DNA: TGTGCCAGCAGTGAAATCGCTCTTGTCTACGAGCAGTACTTC. The chain employs TRBV6-1 and TRBJ2-7, with D hard to call. The V end was cut by 2 bases, the J end by 3 bases, with 11 bases between. In germline, CDR1 is MNHNS, CDR2 SASEGT. The CDR3 runs to 14 residues.

The chain employs TRBV7-2 and TRBJ1-3, with a possible D match to TRBD1 (5 bases). Trimming stripped 5 bases from V and 0 bases from J, with 14 bases between. In germline, CDR1 is SGHTA, CDR2 FQGNSA. CDR3 length equals 16 residues. CDR3 nucleotides: TGTGCCAGCAGCCGCGGACCGGGGCGCTCTGGAAACACCATATATTTT. Its protein is CASSRGPGRSGNTIYF.

The V call is TRBV11-2, the J call TRBJ2-4; the D gene is possibly TRBD1 (5 bases). The CDR3 is 17 residues long. V gave up 2 bases and J gave up 0 bases, with 14 bases separating them. Germline CDR1 reads SGHAT; CDR2 reads FQNNGV. The CDR3 protein is CASSLRQTPIAKNIQYF. The CDR3 nucleotides are TGTGCCAGCAGCTTAAGACAGACACCGATAGCCAAAAACATTCAGTACTTC.

This clonotype was picked up a small number of times. The chain combines TRBV15 with TRBJ2-7; 15 bases map to TRBD2. The CDR3 is 21 residues long. Germline V gene sequence: CDR1 LNHNV, CDR2 YYDKDF (reference sequence). With V trimmed by 1 base and J by 0 bases, 13 bases remained unmatched. The CDR3 sequence is CATSRALGTSGGPRGSYEQYF. CDR3 DNA sequence: TGTGCCACCAGCAGAGCCCTCGGGACTAGCGGGGGGCCACGAGGCTCCTACGAGCAGTACTTC.

The chain carries TRBV5-6 and TRBJ2-7, with D tentatively TRBD1 or TRBD2 (5 bases each). Germline V gene lookup returns CDR1 SGHDT and CDR2 YYEEEE. The CDR3 is 15 amino acids. V was pared by 2 bases and J by 3 bases, with 15 bases between. Here the CDR3 reads CASSFLGAGSYEQYF. In DNA, the CDR3 is TGTGCCAGCAGCTTCCTCGGGGCAGGGAGCTACGAGCAGTACTTC.

A few counts support this clonotype. V usage is TRBV6-5 and J usage is TRBJ1-4; TRBD1 is a possible D gene (5 bases). Looked up from germline, CDR1 is MNHEY and CDR2 is SVGAGI. The germline V and J ends were trimmed by 0 bases and 7 bases, with 12 bases remaining between them. The CDR3 totals 15 residues. Written as DNA, the CDR3 is TGTGCCAGCAGTTACTCGAGGGACCGTAGTGAAAAACTGTTTTTT. Amino acid sequence: CASSYSRDRSEKLFF.

This clonotype turned up a few times. The V call is TRBV5-1, the J call TRBJ2-5; 9 bases fit TRBD2. The CDR3 runs 17 residues. Germline V lookup: CDR1 SGHRS, CDR2 YFSETQ. The junction had 6 bases not matched to a gene; V was cut back by 0 bases and J by 0 bases. The DNA of the CDR3 is TGCGCCAGCAGCTTGGGATCGGGACTAGCAGACCAAGAGACCCAGTACTTC. Protein product: CASSLGSGLADQETQYF.

This clonotype came up many times. V usage is TRBV11-2 and J usage is TRBJ2-1; unclear D gene. Trimming took off 6 bases at V and 6 bases at J, with 9 bases between the two ends. The CDR3 is made up of 12 amino acids. CDR1 and CDR2 from the germline V gene are SGHAT and FQNNGV. DNA of the CDR3: TGTGCCAGCAGGTCGGACGTCAATGAGCAGTTCTTC. Translating gives CASRSDVNEQFF.

This clonotype was counted between two and nine times. This chain uses TRBV7-3 with TRBJ2-2; TRBD2 matches at 7 bases. The CDR3 runs 14 residues. Trimming removed 4 bases from V and 7 bases from J; junction bases left unmatched: 6. Germline CDR1 is SGHTA and CDR2 is FQGTGA. The CDR3 region is CASSSGLVGGELFF. The DNA for the CDR3 is TGTGCCAGCAGCTCCGGACTAGTCGGCGGGGAGCTGTTTTTT.

This clonotype was counted ten times or more. The V gene is TRBV24-1, the J gene TRBJ2-1; tentative D call: TRBD1 (5 bases). The V gene lost 4 bases and the J gene lost 5 bases, with 5 bases spanning the gap. Germline assignment: CDR1 KGHDR and CDR2 SFDVKD. This CDR3 region has 12 residues. The CDR3 here is CATSDRDNEQFF. The DNA of the CDR3 is TGTGCCACCAGTGACAGGGACAATGAGCAGTTCTTC.

This clonotype was recorded a few times. The chain employs TRBV12-3 or TRBV12-4 and TRBJ2-5; D perhaps matches TRBD1 (6 bases). The V end was cut by 6 bases, the J end by 2 bases, with 19 bases between. This CDR3 comprises 16 residues. Here the CDR3 reads CASSPSYRVSQETQYF. The CDR3 DNA is TGTGCCAGCAGCCCCTCCTACAGGGTATCACAAGAGACCCAGTACTTC.

This clonotype occurred a few times. The V and J genes are TRBV6-2 or TRBV6-3 and TRBJ2-7; D is undetermined. With 2 bases removed from V and 0 bases from J, the gap between germline ends came to 8 bases. This CDR3 is 14 amino acids long. In germline, CDR1 is MNHEY, CDR2 SVGEGT. The CDR3: CASSYLRSSYEQYF. CDR3 sequence (DNA): TGTGCCAGCAGTTACCTGCGGTCCTCCTACGAGCAGTACTTC.

The chain uses TRBV12-3 or TRBV12-4 and TRBJ1-4, with D possibly TRBD1 on 6 matching bases. The V and J ends lost 5 bases and 3 bases respectively, with 10 bases between them. The CDR3 is 14 residues long. CDR3 protein: CASSHRDANEKLFF. As DNA, the CDR3 is TGTGCCAGCAGTCACAGGGATGCTAATGAAAAACTGTTTTTT.

This chain connects TRBV7-8 to TRBJ2-3; TRBD2 matches 9 bases. This CDR3 has 18 amino acids. CDR1 is SGHVS and CDR2 is FQNEAQ in the germline V gene. With V trimmed by 1 base and J by 6 bases, 14 bases remained unmatched. The CDR3 loop reads CASSLGAGLAPGRDTQYF. The DNA for the CDR3 is TGTGCCAGCAGCTTAGGAGCCGGACTAGCGCCCGGTCGGGATACGCAGTATTTT.

The chain recombines TRBV19 with TRBJ2-2; D is perhaps TRBD2 (5 bases). V was trimmed by 8 bases and J by 2 bases, leaving 18 bases between them. The length of the CDR3 is 16 residues. Germline CDR1 and CDR2: LNHDA and SQIVND (reference sequence). The CDR3 nucleotides read TGTGCCAGTCTCCACCCCCGGGGTGCAAACACCGGGGAGCTGTTTTTT. It codes for CASLHPRGANTGELFF. Looking up the rest from reference TRBV19 and TRBJ2-2 gives the full variable domain: DGGITQSPKYLFRKEGQNVTLSCEQNLNHDAMYWYRQDPGQGLRLIYYSQIVNDFQKGDIAEGYSVSREKKESFPLTVTSAQKNPTAFYLCASLHPRGANTGELFFGEGSRLTVL.

The chain is built from TRBV5-1 and TRBJ2-2; the D is unclear. The V end was cut by 3 bases, the J end by 5 bases, with 8 bases between. CDR1 is SGHRS and CDR2 is YFSETQ in the germline V gene. The CDR3 covers 13 residues. CDR3 amino acids: CASSYEPTGELFF. The CDR3 bases are TGCGCCAGCAGCTACGAGCCAACCGGGGAGCTGTTTTTT.

J is TRBJ2-3 and V is TRBV20-1, with D possibly being TRBD2 (5 bases). V was cut by 5 bases and J by 2 bases, with 11 bases left in between. This CDR3 spans 13 amino acids. Germline V CDR1 and CDR2: DFQATT, SNEGSKA (reference sequence). The CDR3 region is CSAAQRPTDTQYF. DNA for the CDR3: TGCAGTGCTGCCCAGCGGCCCACAGATACGCAGTATTTT.